This T cell receptor (beta chain) originates from a study of blood T cell repertoires in COVID-19. About the study: COVID-19 samples collected from the United States, Italy and Spain covered acute and convalescent phases. Sources were T cells, B-cell-depleted T cells, or PBMCs; the material itself was cDNA or gDNA.

This clone showed up just once. As originally analysed: Estimation of nucleated cell counts was performed using reference gene primer amplification. TCRdb's table, derived via immunoSEQ multiplex PCR, lists solely in-frame clones and lacks some. That table gives V, J and clone size, and the DNA gave D and trimming. This sample yields 250,000 to 350,000 clones, of which 85% to 90% are seen a single time; 6% to 8% belongs to the top ten. The germline gives CDR1 SGHRS, CDR2 YFSETQ. The CDR3 runs 16 residues. The V and J ends lost 4 bases and 2 bases respectively, with 17 bases between them. Patients from Seattle were sampled longitudinally, starting during active infection.

This rearrangement joins TRBV5-1 to TRBJ2-3; D is possibly TRBD2 (7 bases). The sequenced sample was peripheral blood. The receptor comes from a woman aged 45-59 years with COVID-19, enrolled during active disease. The CDR3 loop reads CASSPIGGAFTDTQYF. The CDR3 bases are TGCGCCAGCAGCCCTATAGGGGGGGCGTTCACAGATACGCAGTATTTT.